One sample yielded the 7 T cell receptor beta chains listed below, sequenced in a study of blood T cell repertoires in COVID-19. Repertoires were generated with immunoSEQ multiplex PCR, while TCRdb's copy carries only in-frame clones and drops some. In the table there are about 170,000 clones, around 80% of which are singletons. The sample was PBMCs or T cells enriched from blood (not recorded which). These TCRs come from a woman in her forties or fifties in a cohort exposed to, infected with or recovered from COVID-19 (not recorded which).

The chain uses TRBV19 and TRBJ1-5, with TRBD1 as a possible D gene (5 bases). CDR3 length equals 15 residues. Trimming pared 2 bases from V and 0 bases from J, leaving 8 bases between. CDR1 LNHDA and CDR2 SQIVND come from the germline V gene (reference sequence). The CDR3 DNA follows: TGTGCCAGTAGTATAACAGGTGATAGCAATCAGCCCCAGCATTTT. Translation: CASSITGDSNQPQHF.

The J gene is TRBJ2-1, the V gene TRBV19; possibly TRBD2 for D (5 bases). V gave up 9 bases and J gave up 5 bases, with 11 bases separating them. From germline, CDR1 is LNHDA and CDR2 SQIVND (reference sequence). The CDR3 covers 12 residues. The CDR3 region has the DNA TGTGCCAGCACTAGGTCCCACAATGAGCAGTTCTTC. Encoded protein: CASTRSHNEQFF.

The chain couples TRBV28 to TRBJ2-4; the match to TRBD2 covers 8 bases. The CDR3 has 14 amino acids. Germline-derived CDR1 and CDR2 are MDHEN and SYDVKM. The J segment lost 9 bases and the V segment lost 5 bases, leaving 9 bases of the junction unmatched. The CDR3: CASSPVGGVRIQYF. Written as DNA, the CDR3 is TGTGCCAGCAGTCCGGTCGGGGGGGTCCGCATTCAGTACTTC.

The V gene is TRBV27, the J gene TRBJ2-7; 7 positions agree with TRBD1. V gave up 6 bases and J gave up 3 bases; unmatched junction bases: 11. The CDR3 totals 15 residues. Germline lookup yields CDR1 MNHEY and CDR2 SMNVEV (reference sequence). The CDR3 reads CASRPTTGIIYEQYF. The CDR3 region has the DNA TGTGCCAGCAGACCGACGACAGGGATTATCTACGAGCAGTACTTC.

The CDR3 bases are TGCAGTGCTAGTATAGCGTCGGATTCACCCCTCCACTTT. Its translation: CSASIASDSPLHF. This rearrangement joins TRBV20-1 to TRBJ1-6; D is unclear. Between the trimmed V and J ends, which lost 3 bases and 8 bases, there was a span of 11 bases. CDR1 is DFQATT and CDR2 is SNEGSKA in the germline V gene (reference sequence). The CDR3 length is 13 residues.

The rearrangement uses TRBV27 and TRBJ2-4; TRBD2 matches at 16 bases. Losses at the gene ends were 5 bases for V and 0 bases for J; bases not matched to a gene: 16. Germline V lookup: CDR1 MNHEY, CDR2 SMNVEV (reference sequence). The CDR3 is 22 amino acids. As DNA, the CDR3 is TGTGCCAGCAGTCCTTACGCGCCGGGACTAGCGGGGGGGGGATTAGCCAAAAACATTCAGTACTTC. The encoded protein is CASSPYAPGLAGGGLAKNIQYF.

CDR3 nucleotide sequence: TGTGCCAGCAGTGAAATGAGGAACACTGAAGCTTTCTTT. As protein: CASSEMRNTEAFF. The genes are TRBV6-1 and TRBJ1-1; no clear D gene. Germline CDR1 and CDR2: MNHNS and SASEGT. Trimming left V 2 bases short and J 1 base short, with 5 bases between. This CDR3 has 13 residues.